The clone carrying this TCR beta chain was seen only a few times. Via MiXCR, TCRdb re-called the 5' RACE reads, giving one row per CDR3 protein. The profile shows 550,000 to 700,000 distinct CDR3 sequences, approximately 22% of them singletons. This specimen comes from a study of identical twins. Trimming took 0 bases from V and 9 from J, leaving 19 bases between them. Germline CDR1 is SGHNT and CDR2 is YYREEE (reference sequence). The CDR3 runs 17 residues. The same data also went into a second study, on T cells expressing NK-cell markers. This second report adds: Sequencing covered eight donors, seven HCMV-seropositive and one seronegative.

The rearrangement uses TRBV5-4 and TRBJ1-6, with D perhaps TRBD1 (5 bases). Sequencing used PBMCs. The sequence came from a woman aged 18-29 years in good health. Here the CDR3 reads CASSLGPIPGRSSPLHF. The CDR3 DNA reads as TGTGCCAGCAGCTTGGGCCCCATACCAGGGAGAAGTTCACCCCTCCACTTT.